This TCR beta chain stems from a study of cytomegalovirus exposure and HLA in healthy donors. Study summary: A data release that came early held 75 million to 85 million unique TCRs from HLA-typed donors.

For this clone: Its target is unknown.

Trimming removed 5 bases at V and 5 bases at J, with 18 bases between. The CDR3 is 15 amino acids. The V gene's germline CDR1 is LNHDA and CDR2 SQIVND (reference sequence). Whole-study results and caveats: Earlier results showed most TCR beta V segments being productive about 87% or about 30% of the time. In all likelihood, a cluster of highly shared sequence variants was a sequencing artifact. TCR beta sequences reportedly predicted the HLA-A and HLA-B alleles of most subjects accurately.

The PCR was carried out with 60 Vbeta primers and 13 Jbeta primers. The method was immunoSEQ multiplex PCR; TCRdb's version includes in-frame clones alone and lacks a portion of them. This repertoire shows 150,000 to 200,000 clones, 60% to 85% found once; its top ten account for approximately 3.1%. Sequencing was carried out using PBMCs. This TCR was sampled from a woman aged 40-49 years in good health and CMV-seronegative. The gene calls are TRBV19 and TRBJ2-5, with a weak D call TRBD2 (7 bases). Written as DNA, the CDR3 is TGTGCCAGTAGTCGGGGAGGGGGGATCGGGGAGACCCAGTACTTC. As protein: CASSRGGGIGETQYF.